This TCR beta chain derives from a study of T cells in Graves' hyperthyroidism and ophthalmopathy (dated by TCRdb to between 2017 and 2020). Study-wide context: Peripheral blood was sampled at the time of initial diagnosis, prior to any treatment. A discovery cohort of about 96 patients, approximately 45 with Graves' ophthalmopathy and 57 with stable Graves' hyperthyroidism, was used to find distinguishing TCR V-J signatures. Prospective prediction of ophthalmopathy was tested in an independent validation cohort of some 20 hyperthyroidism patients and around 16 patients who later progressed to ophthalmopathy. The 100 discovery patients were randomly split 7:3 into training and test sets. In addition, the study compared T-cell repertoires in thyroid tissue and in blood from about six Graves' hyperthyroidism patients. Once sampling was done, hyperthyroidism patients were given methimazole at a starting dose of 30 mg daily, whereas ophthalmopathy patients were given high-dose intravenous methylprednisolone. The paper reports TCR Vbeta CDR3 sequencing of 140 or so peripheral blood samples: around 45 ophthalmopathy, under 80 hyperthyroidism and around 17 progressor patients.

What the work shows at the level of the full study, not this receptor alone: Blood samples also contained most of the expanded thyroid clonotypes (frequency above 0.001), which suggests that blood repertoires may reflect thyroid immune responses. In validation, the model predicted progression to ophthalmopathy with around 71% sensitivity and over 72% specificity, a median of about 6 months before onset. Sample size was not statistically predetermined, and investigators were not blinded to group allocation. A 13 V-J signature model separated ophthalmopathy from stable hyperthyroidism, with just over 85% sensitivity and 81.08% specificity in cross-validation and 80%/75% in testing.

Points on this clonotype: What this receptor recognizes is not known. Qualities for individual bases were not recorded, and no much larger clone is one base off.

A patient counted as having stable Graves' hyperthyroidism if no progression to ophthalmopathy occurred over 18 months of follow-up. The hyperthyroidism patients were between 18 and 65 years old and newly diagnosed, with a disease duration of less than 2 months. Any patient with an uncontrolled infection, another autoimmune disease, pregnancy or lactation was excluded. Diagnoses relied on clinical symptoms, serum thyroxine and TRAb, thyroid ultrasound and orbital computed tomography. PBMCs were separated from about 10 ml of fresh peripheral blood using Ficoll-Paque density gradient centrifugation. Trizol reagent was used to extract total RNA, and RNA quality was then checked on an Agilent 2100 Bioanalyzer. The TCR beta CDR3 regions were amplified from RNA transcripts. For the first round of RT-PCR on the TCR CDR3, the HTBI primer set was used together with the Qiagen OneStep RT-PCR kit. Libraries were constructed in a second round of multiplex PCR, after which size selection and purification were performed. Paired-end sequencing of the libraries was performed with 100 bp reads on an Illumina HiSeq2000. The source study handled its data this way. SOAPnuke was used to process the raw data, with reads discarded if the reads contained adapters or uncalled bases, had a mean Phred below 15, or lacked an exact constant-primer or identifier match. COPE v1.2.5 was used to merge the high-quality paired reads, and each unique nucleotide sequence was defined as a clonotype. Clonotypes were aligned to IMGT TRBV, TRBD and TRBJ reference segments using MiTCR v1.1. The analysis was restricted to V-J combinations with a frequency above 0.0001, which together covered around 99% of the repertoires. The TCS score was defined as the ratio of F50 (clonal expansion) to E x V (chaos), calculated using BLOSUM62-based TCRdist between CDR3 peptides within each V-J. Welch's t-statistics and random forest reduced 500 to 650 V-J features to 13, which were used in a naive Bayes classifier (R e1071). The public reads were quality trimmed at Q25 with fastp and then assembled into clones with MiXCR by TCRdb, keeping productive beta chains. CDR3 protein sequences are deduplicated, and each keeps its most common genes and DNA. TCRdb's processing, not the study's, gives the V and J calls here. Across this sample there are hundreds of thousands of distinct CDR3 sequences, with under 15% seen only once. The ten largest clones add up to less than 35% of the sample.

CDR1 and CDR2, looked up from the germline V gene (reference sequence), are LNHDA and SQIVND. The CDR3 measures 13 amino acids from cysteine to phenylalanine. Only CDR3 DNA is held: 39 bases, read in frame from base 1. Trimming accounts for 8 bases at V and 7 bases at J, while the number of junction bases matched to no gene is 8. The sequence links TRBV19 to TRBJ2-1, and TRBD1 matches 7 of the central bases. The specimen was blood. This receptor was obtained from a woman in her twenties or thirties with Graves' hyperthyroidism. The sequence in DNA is TGTGCCAGTGTTTTCGCAGGGGGAAATGAGCAGTTCTTC. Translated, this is CASVFAGGNEQFF.